Each of the 15 T cell receptor beta chains below was sequenced from the same sample in a study of OX40 agonist ivuxolimab in advanced cancers. Measured with immunoSEQ multiplex PCR; TCRdb has only the in-frame clones, and not every one. The repertoire includes about 99,000 clones, 90% to 95% of them detected once, and 0.31% sits in the top ten. The starting material was CD4+ or CD8+ T cells sorted from blood, obtained in a trial of the OX40 agonist ivuxolimab. These receptors were taken from an adult with an advanced solid tumor such as melanoma, head and neck, liver or kidney cancer.

The chain recombines TRBV7-7 with TRBJ2-5; D is undetermined. The germline gives CDR1 SSHAT, CDR2 FNYEAQ (reference sequence). Trimming took off 1 base at V and 3 bases at J, with 12 bases between the two ends. The CDR3 consists of 15 residues. CDR3: CASSLGRLHKETQYF. DNA of the CDR3: TGTGCCAGCAGCTTAGGACGGTTACACAAAGAGACCCAGTACTTC.

The rearrangement links TRBV18 to TRBJ2-5; D might be TRBD1 or TRBD2, each matching 5 bases. CDR1 and CDR2 from the germline V gene are KGHSH and LQKENI. The CDR3 is made up of 14 amino acids. Deletions cut 2 bases from V and 0 bases from J, with 7 bases between. CDR3 protein: CASSPGTNQETQYF. DNA of the CDR3: TGTGCCAGCTCACCAGGGACGAACCAAGAGACCCAGTACTTC.

The V call is TRBV11-3, the J call TRBJ2-3; tentative D call: TRBD1 (6 bases). Per germline, CDR1 SGHNT and CDR2 YENEEA. The CDR3 totals 15 residues. V lost 1 base, J lost 1 base, and 9 bases lay in between. The CDR3 loop is CASSLGRTGTDTQYF. The DNA of the CDR3 is TGTGCCAGCAGCTTAGGTCGGACAGGCACAGATACGCAGTATTTT. The variable domain in full, with the rest retrieved from reference TRBV11-3 and TRBJ2-3, is EAGVVQSPRYKIIEKKQPVAFWCNPISGHNTLYWYLQNLGQGPELLIRYENEEAVDDSQLPKDRFSAERLKGVDSTLKIQPAELGDSAVYLCASSLGRTGTDTQYFGPGTRLTVL.

This chain uses TRBV18 with TRBJ1-2; maybe TRBD1 (5 bases). Trimming shortened V by 2 bases and J by 0 bases, and 10 bases separated the two germline ends. Per germline, CDR1 KGHSH and CDR2 LQKENI. The CDR3 is 15 residues long. CDR3 region: CASSPGREANYGYTF. In DNA, the CDR3 is TGTGCCAGCTCACCAGGCAGGGAAGCTAACTATGGCTACACCTTC.

This chain joins TRBV18 and TRBJ2-5, with 7 nucleotides matching TRBD1. V gave up 1 base and J gave up 5 bases; unmatched junction bases: 4. Germline V lookup: CDR1 KGHSH, CDR2 LQKENI. The length of the CDR3 is 14 residues. For the CDR3, the DNA is TGTGCCAGCTCACCACAGGGGGCGGTCGAGACCCAGTACTTC. Protein sequence: CASSPQGAVETQYF.

The gene calls are TRBV11-2 and TRBJ2-1; D call uncertain. The V gene lost 1 base and the J gene lost 0 bases, with 13 bases spanning the gap. CDR1 is SGHAT and CDR2 is FQNNGV in the germline V gene. The CDR3 loop spans 17 amino acids. CDR3 in DNA: TGTGCCAGCAGCTTAGTGGTCGCGGTAAGCTCCTACAATGAGCAGTTCTTC. Its translation is CASSLVVAVSSYNEQFF.

This clone was observed once. Its ends do not fully match the called genes, so a read error is possible. The genes are TRBV6-6 and TRBJ2-7; D ambiguous. Germline CDR1 MNHNY, CDR2 SVGAGI (reference sequence). CDR3 length: 11 residues. The DNA for the CDR3 is TGTGCCAGCAGTGACTCATACGAGCAGTACTTC. Translating it yields CASSDSYEQYF.

CDR3 in DNA: TGCGCCAGCAGCTTGGAATCAGGGACTGGAAACACCATATATTTT. Its translation is CASSLESGTGNTIYF. The chain combines TRBV5-1 with TRBJ1-3, with a possible D match to TRBD1 (5 bases). V was shortened by 0 bases and J by 2 bases, with 9 bases between the two germline ends. CDR1 and CDR2 (germline): SGHRS, YFSETQ. The CDR3 is 15 amino acids.

The V gene is TRBV28, the J gene TRBJ1-2; 8 nucleotides match TRBD1. Losses at the gene ends were 5 bases for V and 4 bases for J; bases not matched to a gene: 9. This CDR3 comprises 15 residues. Germline V CDR1 and CDR2: MDHEN, SYDVKM. For the CDR3, the DNA is TGTGCCAGCAGTGCGACAGGGGCCCAAATCTATGGCTACACCTTC. Protein: CASSATGAQIYGYTF.

This chain links TRBV4-2 with TRBJ2-6; no firm D call. V lost 3 bases, J lost 0 bases, and 6 bases lay in between. The CDR3 sequence is 15 residues long. Germline V gene data show CDR1 as LGHNA and CDR2 as YNFKEQ. The CDR3 reads CASSQVSSGANVLTF. DNA for the CDR3: TGTGCCAGCAGCCAGGTCAGCTCTGGGGCCAACGTCCTGACTTTC.

The chain employs TRBV28 and TRBJ1-2; no definite D call. CDR1 and CDR2 from the germline V gene are MDHEN and SYDVKM. This CDR3 is built from 12 residues. The V end lost 2 bases, the J end lost 3 bases, and 4 bases lay between the germline ends. CDR3 protein: CASSLRHYGYTF. The CDR3 DNA reads TGTGCCAGCAGTTTACGACACTATGGCTACACCTTC.

This clone was seen only once. This rearrangement joins TRBV11-2 to TRBJ2-7; 12 nucleotides agree with TRBD1. V was clipped by 1 base and J by 5 bases; unmatched bases: 3. From germline, CDR1 is SGHAT and CDR2 FQNNGV. The CDR3 is 15 residues long. DNA for the CDR3: TGTGCCAGCAGCTTAGTCGGGACAGGGGGCCACGAGCAGTACTTC. This translates into CASSLVGTGGHEQYF.

The chain recombines TRBV7-2 with TRBJ2-1, with unresolved D. V lost 8 bases to trimming and J lost 0 bases, with 14 bases between them. Germline lookup yields CDR1 SGHTA and CDR2 FQGNSA. There are 15 residues in the CDR3. The CDR3, as DNA: TGTGCCAGCGTCAGTCGCGGAAGCTCCTACAATGAGCAGTTCTTC. Its protein product is CASVSRGSSYNEQFF.

The rearrangement joins TRBV5-1 to TRBJ2-3, with TRBD1 as a possible D gene (5 bases). The CDR3 contains 15 residues. Trimming removed 3 bases from V and 2 bases from J, with 13 bases in between. From germline, CDR1 is SGHRS and CDR2 YFSETQ. The chain's CDR3 is CASSSTAKTTDTQYF. The CDR3 DNA is TGCGCCAGCAGCTCGACAGCAAAAACCACAGATACGCAGTATTTT.

CDR3 residues: CASSLGLAGTDTQYF. As DNA, the CDR3 is TGCGCCAGCAGCCTGGGACTAGCGGGCACAGATACGCAGTATTTT. This chain links TRBV4-3 with TRBJ2-3; 11 bases match TRBD2. There are 15 residues in the CDR3. Germline CDR1 is LGHNA and CDR2 is YSLEER. The V and J ends lost 4 bases and 1 base, in that order; junction bases with no gene match: 1.